The 18 T cell receptor beta chains given below trace back to one sample, sequenced in a study of T cell repertoires in cytomegalovirus infection. TCRdb reprocessed the reads with MiXCR, giving one entry per CDR3 protein. This sample has roughly 68,000 distinct CDR3 sequences; approximately 22% occur once, and the top ten carry roughly 79%. No antigen has been identified for these receptors. Material for sequencing was PBMCs, sequenced either directly or after in vitro stimulation (not recorded which). The receptor set was obtained from a human donor in good health (CMV status not recorded). Some clones in this sample may be carry-over from other donors' samples.

The V and J genes are TRBV5-1 and TRBJ2-1; 13 bases are shared with TRBD2. Trimming removed 2 bases from V and 9 bases from J; junction bases left unmatched: 14. Germline CDR1 is SGHRS and CDR2 is YFSETQ. This CDR3 is 18 amino acids long. CDR3 bases: TGCGCCAGCAGCTTTGGTTGGCCGGGACTAGCGGGAAAGGGTGAGCAGTTCTTC. Translated: CASSFGWPGLAGKGEQFF.

This clonotype was seen many times. The rearrangement uses TRBV7-6 and TRBJ1-1, with no clear D. V was clipped by 3 bases and J by 0 bases, with 11 bases between them. CDR1 is SGHVS, CDR2 FNYEAQ, per germline. The CDR3 is 15 residues long. The CDR3 DNA sequence: TGTGCCAGCAGCTTGTTGGGCGGTCTGAACACTGAAGCTTTCTTT. It translates to CASSLLGGLNTEAFF. The entire variable domain, with the rest obtained from reference TRBV7-6 and TRBJ1-1, is as follows: GAGVSQSPRYKVTKRGQDVALRCDPISGHVSLYWYRQALGQGPEFLTYFNYEAQQDKSGLPNDRFSAERPEGSISTLTIQRTEQRDSAMYRCASSLLGGLNTEAFFGQGTRLTVV.

The sample holds a few counts of this clonotype. The gene calls are TRBV7-7 and TRBJ2-7; 10 nucleotides align to TRBD2. CDR1 and CDR2 (germline): SSHAT, FNYEAQ (reference sequence). The CDR3 spans 16 residues. DNA of the CDR3: TGTGCTAGCAGCTTACCCTTAGCGGGAGGAGAGTACGAGCAGTACGTC. It yields the protein CASSLPLAGGEYEQYV.

This clonotype was counted a few times. The chain joins TRBV6-2 or TRBV6-3 to TRBJ2-3, with a weak D call TRBD1 (5 bases). Deletions cut 2 bases from V and 1 base from J, with 16 bases between. The CDR3 runs to 17 residues. Germline assignment: CDR1 MNHEY and CDR2 SVGEGT. The CDR3 nucleotides are TGTGCCAGCAGTTACGGGGCGGAGTTTAGGGGCACAGATACGCAGTATTTT. Protein: CASSYGAEFRGTDTQYF.

This clonotype was seen only a few times. The chain recombines TRBV29-1 with TRBJ1-1; D not certain. The germline V and J ends were trimmed by 2 bases and 11 bases, with 12 bases remaining between them. This CDR3 has 11 amino acids. Germline V gene data show CDR1 as SQVTM and CDR2 as ANQGSEA. The CDR3 spells CSVEPGRNAFF. As DNA, the CDR3 is TGCAGCGTTGAACCCGGGAGGAATGCTTTCTTT.

This clonotype was detected many times. The junction does not match germline at one end; this may be a read error. V and J are TRBV7-2 and TRBJ2-5; D not resolved. Germline V gives CDR1 SGHTA, CDR2 FQGNSA. This CDR3 contains 13 residues. CDR3 sequence reads: CASCLERQETQYF. DNA of the CDR3: TGTGCCAGCTGCTTAGAGAGGCAGGAGACCCAGTACTTC.

In this sample, this clonotype turned up a few times. The chain uses TRBV11-2 and TRBJ1-1, with D unclear. CDR3 length equals 15 residues. The V gene's germline CDR1 is SGHAT and CDR2 FQNNGV. Trimming removed 4 bases from V and 1 base from J, with 13 bases in between. CDR3 nucleotide sequence: TGTGCCAGCAGCTCACAAGGACGGGCGAACACTGAAGCTTTCTTT. Amino acids: CASSSQGRANTEAFF.

This clonotype was observed a few times. The V and J genes are TRBV7-2 and TRBJ2-1; no clear D gene. Germline CDR1 SGHTA, CDR2 FQGNSA. Deletions cut 5 bases from V and 11 bases from J, with 19 bases between. The CDR3 runs to 14 residues. DNA of the CDR3: TGTGCCAGCAGCCCCTCACTATTTACAATGAAGCAGTTCTTC. Residues: CASSPSLFTMKQFF.

This chain uses TRBV5-6 with TRBJ2-7, with 7 bases aligning to TRBD1. The germline V gene encodes CDR1 SGHDT and CDR2 YYEEEE. The CDR3 runs to 12 residues. The V gene end was trimmed by 6 bases and the J gene end by 3 bases; junction bases not matched to a gene: 3. Here the CDR3 reads CASKRQGYEQYV. The CDR3 DNA is TGTGCCAGCAAGAGACAGGGCTACGAGCAGTACGTC.

The chain carries TRBV7-3 and TRBJ2-3, with 7 bases fitting TRBD2. There are 15 residues in the CDR3. V shed 2 bases, J shed 2 bases, and the junction held 4 bases outside the gene matches. The germline gives CDR1 SGHTA, CDR2 FQGTGA. CDR3 protein: CASSLGGGFTDTQYF. The DNA of the CDR3 is TGTGCCAGCAGCTTAGGCGGGGGATTCACAGATACGCAGTATTTT.

J is TRBJ1-2 and V is TRBV7-8, with 8 bases matching TRBD1. In germline, CDR1 is SGHVS, CDR2 FQNEAQ. The ends lost 5 bases at V and 2 bases at J; junction bases unmatched: 7. This CDR3 is built from 15 residues. The CDR3 region is CASSQGQALNYGYTF. In nucleotides, the CDR3 is TGTGCCAGCAGCCAGGGACAGGCGCTCAACTATGGCTACACCTTC.

This clonotype was detected ten times or more. Germline is not matched at one junction end, which may reflect a read error. The chain couples TRBV5-4 to TRBJ2-1; the D is unclear. CDR1 SGHNT and CDR2 YYREEE come from the germline V gene (reference sequence). The CDR3 runs to 15 residues. The CDR3 sequence: CASSLAVRTYHEQFF. In DNA form, the CDR3 reads TGTGCCAGCAGCTTGGCCGTGCGGACCTACCATGAGCAGTTCTTC.

The chain links TRBV15 to TRBJ2-3, with TRBD2 matching 7 bases. V was pared by 0 bases and J by 2 bases, with 17 bases of the junction left unmatched. This CDR3 is built from 20 residues. Germline CDR1 and CDR2: LNHNV and YYDKDF (reference sequence). The CDR3 loop reads CATSRDPRLTAGPLTDTQYF. The DNA of the CDR3 is TGTGCCACCAGCAGAGACCCGAGGCTTACAGCGGGGCCACTCACAGATACGCAGTATTTT.

This clonotype occurred many times. This rearrangement joins TRBV25-1 to TRBJ2-5, with 8 bases fitting TRBD1. This CDR3 has 15 residues. Trimming took 2 bases from V and 1 from J; bases not matched to a gene: 3. Germline CDR1 is MGHDK and CDR2 is SYGVNS. The CDR3 spells CASSEAGGFQETQYF. CDR3 DNA: TGTGCCAGCAGTGAAGCAGGGGGCTTCCAAGAGACCCAGTACTTC.

The V gene is TRBV6-2 or TRBV6-3, the J gene TRBJ2-7; TRBD1 aligns across 9 bases. Germline CDR1 and CDR2: MNHEY and SVGEGT. There are 14 residues in the CDR3. Trimming removed 2 bases from V and 7 bases from J; junction bases left unmatched: 6. CDR3 DNA sequence: TGTGCCAGCAGTTACAAGGGACAGGGATGGGAGCAGTACGTC. Translation gives CASSYKGQGWEQYV.

The gene calls are TRBV7-2 and TRBJ2-5, with TRBD1 matching 8 bases. Germline V gives CDR1 SGHTA, CDR2 FQGNSA. The trim removed 2 bases at V and 7 bases at J, leaving 6 bases unmatched. This CDR3 spans 14 amino acids. The CDR3 sequence: CASSLRQGQGTQYF. DNA of the CDR3: TGTGCCAGCAGCTTAAGACAGGGGCAGGGGACCCAGTACTTC.

The chain uses TRBV19 and TRBJ2-2; 9 bases match TRBD2. Germline CDR1 reads LNHDA; CDR2 reads SQIVND (reference sequence). The CDR3 has 17 residues. Germline trimming cut 5 bases from V and 0 bases from J; bases unmatched to any gene: 7. The CDR3 DNA reads as TGTGCCAGTAGTTTCGGCGCGGGAGGGCCGAACACCGGGGAGCTGTTTTTT. The encoded protein is CASSFGAGGPNTGELFF. Using reference TRBV19 and TRBJ2-2 for the parts outside the CDR3, the full variable domain is DGGITQSPKYLFRKEGQNVTLSCEQNLNHDAMYWYRQDPGQGLRLIYYSQIVNDFQKGDIAEGYSVSREKKESFPLTVTSAQKNPTAFYLCASSFGAGGPNTGELFFGEGSRLTVL.

V and J are TRBV28 and TRBJ2-3; TRBD2 might be the D (5 bases). The germline CDR1 and CDR2 sequences are MDHEN and SYDVKM. V shed 6 bases and J shed 6 bases, with 7 bases lying between them. This CDR3 has 11 amino acids. The CDR3 coding sequence is TGTGCCAGCAGCGGACTGGATACGCAGTATTTT. Translating gives CASSGLDTQYF.